What follows are 2 T cell receptor beta chains derived from one specimen sequenced in a study of T cells in localized non-small cell lung cancer. TCRdb's table, derived via immunoSEQ multiplex PCR, lists solely in-frame clones and lacks some. This sample has nearly 25,000 clones, with around nine tenths found just once. The sequences come from peripheral blood, collected before any cancer treatment. These receptor sequences come from a woman between 35 and 75 years old with stage I lung adenocarcinoma.

This chain links TRBV7-6 with TRBJ2-4, with TRBD2 identical over 8 bases. CDR1 is SGHVS, CDR2 FNYEAQ, per germline. V gave up 5 bases and J gave up 6 bases; unmatched junction bases: 18. The length of the CDR3 is 18 residues. CDR3 DNA: TGTGCCAGCAGCCGATTTTCCAGGGATCGCGGGGGGCCAAACATTCAGTACTTC. Protein sequence: CASSRFSRDRGGPNIQYF.

The J gene is TRBJ2-1, the V gene TRBV19, with D possibly being TRBD1 (5 bases). The CDR3 runs 14 residues. V lost 1 base and J 2 bases, leaving 6 bases between the germline ends. Germline CDR1 reads LNHDA; CDR2 reads SQIVND (reference sequence). The CDR3 loop is CASSIVGAYNEQFF. The CDR3, as DNA: TGTGCCAGTAGTATAGTAGGGGCCTACAATGAGCAGTTCTTC.